This TCR beta chain emerged from a study of fetal regulatory T cell absence and autoimmunity. Whole-study results and caveats: Pancreas TCRs were oligoclonally enriched versus cord blood, some clones over 100-fold. TRB gene family usage was broadly similar in cord blood and pancreas. In IPEX syndrome, oligoclonal enrichment was read as supporting prenatal antigen-driven autoimmunity in the pancreas.

CDR3 size: 16 residues. Trimming cost V 3 bases and J 2 bases; bases outside gene matches: 10. In germline, CDR1 is MGHRA, CDR2 YSYEKL. This was a survey-level run. Sequencing was performed with immunoSEQ multiplex PCR; in TCRdb, only in-frame clones are kept and a portion is missing. This sample yields some 87,000 clones, of which around 72% are seen a single time; roughly 2% belongs to the top ten. With regard to this clone: The antigen is not known.

The chain carries TRBV4-1 and TRBJ2-7, with 7 positions matching TRBD1. This clonotype was sampled from a male donor with IPEX syndrome. The sequenced sample consisted of pancreas tissue. The CDR3 nucleotides are TGCGCCAGCAGCCACGGGACAGCAAAAAATGCCTACGAGCAGTACTTC. Protein sequence: CASSHGTAKNAYEQYF.